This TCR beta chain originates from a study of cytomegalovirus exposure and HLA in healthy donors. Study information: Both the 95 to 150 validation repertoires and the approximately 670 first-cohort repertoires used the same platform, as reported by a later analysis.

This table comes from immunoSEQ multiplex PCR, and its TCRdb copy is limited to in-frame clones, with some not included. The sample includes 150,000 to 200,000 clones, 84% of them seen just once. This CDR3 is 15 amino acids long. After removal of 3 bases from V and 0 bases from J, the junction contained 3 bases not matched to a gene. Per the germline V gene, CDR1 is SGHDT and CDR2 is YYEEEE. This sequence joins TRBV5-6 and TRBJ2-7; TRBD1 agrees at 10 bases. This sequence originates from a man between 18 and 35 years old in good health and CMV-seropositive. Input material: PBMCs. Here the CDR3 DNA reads TGTGCCAGCAGCTGGGGGACAGGGGTCTCCTACGAGCAGTACTTC. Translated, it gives CASSWGTGVSYEQYF.